These 29 T cell receptor beta chains share one sample of origin, sequenced in a study of blood T cell repertoires in COVID-19. Using immunoSEQ multiplex PCR, the repertoire was profiled, and TCRdb retains in-frame clones only, with some absent. The sample lists 300,000 or so clones; approximately 91% were seen once. The specimen sequenced was peripheral blood. The receptors here all came from a woman aged 25 to 39 with COVID-19, enrolled during active disease.

The chain employs TRBV24-1 and TRBJ1-3; 12 nucleotides line up with TRBD1. Germline V lookup: CDR1 KGHDR, CDR2 SFDVKD. V shed 5 bases and J 0 bases; nucleotides not matched to a gene: 7. This CDR3 spans 18 amino acids. The CDR3, as DNA: TGTGCCACCAGTGTCGGGACAGGGGGCCTCTACTCTGGAAACACCATATATTTT. Translating gives CATSVGTGGLYSGNTIYF.

This chain joins TRBV5-1 and TRBJ1-3; 9 bases agree with TRBD1. The CDR3 is 18 residues long. V trimming: 3 bases; J trimming: 0 bases; junction bases outside the gene matches: 10. Germline lookup yields CDR1 SGHRS and CDR2 YFSETQ. This chain's CDR3 is CASSSVPGQGGSGNTIYF. The CDR3 nucleotides are TGCGCCAGCAGCTCCGTCCCGGGACAGGGAGGCTCTGGAAACACCATATATTTT.

V gene TRBV2 combines with J gene TRBJ2-7, with 7 bases that match TRBD2. With V trimmed by 4 bases and J by 3 bases, 6 bases remained unmatched. Germline values: CDR1 SNHLY, CDR2 FYNNEI. CDR3 length equals 14 residues. The CDR3 DNA follows: TGTGCCAGCAGTGTCCCGGGACTATACTACGAGCAGTACTTC. It yields the protein CASSVPGLYYEQYF. Looking up the rest from reference TRBV2 and TRBJ2-7 gives the full variable domain: EPEVTQTPSHQVTQMGQEVILRCVPISNHLYFYWYRQILGQKVEFLVSFYNNEISEKSEIFDDQFSVERPDGSNFTLKIRSTKLEDSAMYFCASSVPGLYYEQYFGPGTRLTVT.

This chain uses TRBV10-3 with TRBJ1-1; D not certain. This CDR3 has 13 residues. The V end lost 6 bases, the J end lost 0 bases, and 8 bases lay between the germline ends. Germline V gene sequence: CDR1 ENHRY, CDR2 SYGVKD. CDR3 sequence (DNA): TGTGCCATCAGAGCTACTGTGAACACTGAAGCTTTCTTT. This encodes CAIRATVNTEAFF.

The rearrangement links TRBV4-1 to TRBJ2-7; a weak D match, TRBD1 (6 bases). CDR1 and CDR2 (germline): MGHRA, YSYEKL. The CDR3 has 12 amino acids. V gave up 8 bases and J gave up 5 bases, with 13 bases separating them. This chain's CDR3 is CASSERGNEQYF. The CDR3 bases are TGCGCCAGCTCTGAGAGGGGGAACGAGCAGTACTTC.

V gene TRBV5-6 combines with J gene TRBJ1-1, with a weak D call TRBD1 (5 bases). The germline V and J ends were trimmed by 3 bases and 3 bases, with 12 bases remaining between them. CDR1 is SGHDT, CDR2 YYEEEE, per germline. CDR3 length: 14 residues. Here the CDR3 reads CASSSDIRDTEAFF. The CDR3 DNA is TGTGCCAGCAGCTCGGACATTAGGGACACTGAAGCTTTCTTT.

The V and J genes are TRBV6-2 or TRBV6-3 and TRBJ1-3; D perhaps matches TRBD1 (6 bases). Trimming stripped 3 bases from V and 0 bases from J, with 12 bases between. The germline V gene encodes CDR1 MNHEY and CDR2 SVGEGT. The CDR3 has 16 residues. The DNA of the CDR3 is TGTGCCAGCAGTTATCGGGACATGAGCTCTGGAAACACCATATATTTT. It yields the protein CASSYRDMSSGNTIYF.

The chain employs TRBV5-1 and TRBJ2-1; 10 bases are shared with TRBD1. Germline CDR1 SGHRS, CDR2 YFSETQ. J was trimmed by 1 base and V by 4 bases; bases with no gene match: 2. CDR3 length: 15 residues. The CDR3 reads CASSKGQGSYNEQFF. The CDR3 region has the DNA TGCGCCAGCAGCAAGGGACAGGGGTCCTACAATGAGCAGTTCTTC.

J is TRBJ1-2 and V is TRBV27, with 8 nucleotides matching TRBD1. The J segment lost 6 bases and the V segment lost 5 bases, leaving 11 bases of the junction unmatched. The CDR3 consists of 15 residues. CDR1 is MNHEY and CDR2 is SMNVEV in the germline V gene (reference sequence). As DNA, the CDR3 is TGTGCCAGCAGTCCCTACCCACAGGGGGGAGATGGCTACACCTTC. It encodes CASSPYPQGGDGYTF.

V is TRBV3-1 (or the pseudogene TRBV3-2) and J is TRBJ1-3; perhaps TRBD1 as D (6 bases). Germline assignment: CDR1 LGHDT and CDR2 YNNKEL (reference sequence). V was pared by 4 bases and J by 4 bases, with 8 bases between. The CDR3 has 13 residues. This chain's CDR3 is CASSPGTGNTIYF. CDR3 sequence (DNA): TGTGCCAGCAGCCCCGGGACAGGAAACACCATATATTTT.

The V gene is TRBV3-1 (or the pseudogene TRBV3-2), the J gene TRBJ1-2, with TRBD1 matching over 10 bases. Germline trimming cut 3 bases from V and 3 bases from J; bases unmatched to any gene: 7. This CDR3 region has 16 residues. Germline V lookup: CDR1 LGHDT, CDR2 YNNKEL (reference sequence). As DNA, the CDR3 is TGTGCCAGCAGCCACCCCGGAGGGACAGGGGACTATGGCTACACCTTC. Its translation is CASSHPGGTGDYGYTF.

The chain couples TRBV7-2 to TRBJ2-2, with TRBD2 matching 7 bases. From germline, CDR1 is SGHTA and CDR2 FQGNSA. The CDR3 is 15 residues long. V shed 6 bases, J shed 3 bases, and the junction held 7 bases outside the gene matches. CDR3 nucleotide sequence: TGTGCCAGCAGTTGGACTAGTGGTCACACCGGGGAGCTGTTTTTT. This translates into CASSWTSGHTGELFF. The full variable domain, completed using reference TRBV7-2 and TRBJ2-2, is GAGVSQSPSNKVTEKGKDVELRCDPISGHTALYWYRQSLGQGLEFLIYFQGNSAPDKSGLPSDRFSAERTGGSVSTLTIQRTQQEDSAVYLCASSWTSGHTGELFFGEGSRLTVL.

The chain couples TRBV18 to TRBJ1-1; a weak D match, TRBD1 (5 bases). Trimming shortened V by 6 bases and J by 5 bases, and 16 bases separated the two germline ends. Germline V gene data show CDR1 as KGHSH and CDR2 as LQKENI. CDR3 length: 14 amino acids. CDR3 region: CASSDGGFGTEAFF. CDR3 sequence (DNA): TGTGCCAGCTCCGATGGGGGGTTCGGGACTGAAGCTTTCTTT.

This sequence joins TRBV19 and TRBJ2-7; possible D gene TRBD1, 5 bases. This CDR3 region has 13 residues. Germline V lookup: CDR1 LNHDA, CDR2 SQIVND (reference sequence). Trimming removed 5 bases from V and 6 bases from J, with 14 bases in between. CDR3 nucleotides: TGTGCCAGTAGTCTATTCTTGACAGCCGAGCAGTACTTC. This codes for CASSLFLTAEQYF. Full variable domain (remainder filled in from reference TRBV19 and TRBJ2-7): DGGITQSPKYLFRKEGQNVTLSCEQNLNHDAMYWYRQDPGQGLRLIYYSQIVNDFQKGDIAEGYSVSREKKESFPLTVTSAQKNPTAFYLCASSLFLTAEQYFGPGTRLTVT.

The rearrangement links TRBV5-1 to TRBJ2-3, with D perhaps matching TRBD2 (6 bases). Deletions cut 3 bases from V and 0 bases from J, with 23 bases between. The length of the CDR3 is 19 residues. Germline V gene data show CDR1 as SGHRS and CDR2 as YFSETQ. CDR3 sequence: CASSSRPGLPEASTDTQYF. CDR3 nucleotide sequence: TGCGCCAGCAGCTCAAGGCCGGGACTGCCAGAAGCTAGCACAGATACGCAGTATTTT.

The sample holds one count of this clone. The chain recombines TRBV19 with TRBJ2-1; 10 nucleotides align to TRBD1. This CDR3 contains 15 residues. After removal of 5 bases from V and 5 bases from J, the junction contained 6 bases not matched to a gene. CDR1 is LNHDA and CDR2 is SQIVND in the germline V gene (reference sequence). CDR3 sequence (DNA): TGTGCCAGTAGTCGCGGGGACAGGGGCCACAATGAGCAGTTCTTC. Translating it yields CASSRGDRGHNEQFF.

The chain recombines TRBV5-4 with TRBJ1-4, with 8 bases matching TRBD1. The junction had 2 bases not matched to a gene; V was cut back by 4 bases and J by 0 bases. CDR3 length: 15 residues. CDR1 is SGHNT, CDR2 YYREEE, per germline (reference sequence). Here the CDR3 reads CASSGTGSTNEKLFF. The CDR3 coding sequence is TGTGCCAGCAGCGGGACAGGATCAACTAATGAAAAACTGTTTTTT. Combining the CDR3 with reference TRBV5-4 and TRBJ1-4 gives the whole variable domain ETGVTQSPTHLIKTRGQQVTLRCSSQSGHNTVSWYQQALGQGPQFIFQYYREEENGRGNFPPRFSGLQFPNYSSELNVNALELDDSALYLCASSGTGSTNEKLFFGSGTQLSVL.

The chain carries TRBV30 and TRBJ1-5; 10 nucleotides line up with TRBD1. V shed 5 bases and J 4 bases; nucleotides not matched to a gene: 14. The length of the CDR3 is 17 residues. Germline V gene sequence: CDR1 GTSNPN, CDR2 SVGIG (reference sequence). This CDR3 is CAWDTGGTGAKNQPQHF. In DNA, the CDR3 is TGTGCCTGGGATACGGGAGGGACAGGGGCTAAAAATCAGCCCCAGCATTTT.

The V and J genes are TRBV28 and TRBJ2-3, with 10 positions matching TRBD2. The CDR3 totals 22 residues. Unmatched junction bases numbered 22, after V lost 3 bases and J lost 1 base. The germline CDR1 and CDR2 sequences are MDHEN and SYDVKM. CDR3 loop: CASSFHVYGLAGEVGGTDTQYF. In DNA form, the CDR3 reads TGTGCCAGCAGTTTTCACGTTTATGGGCTAGCGGGAGAGGTAGGGGGCACAGATACGCAGTATTTT.

V and J are TRBV5-4 and TRBJ2-5, with 14 bases fitting TRBD2. CDR3 length: 16 residues. V shed 4 bases, J shed 5 bases, and the junction held 7 bases outside the gene matches. Germline loops: CDR1 SGHNT, CDR2 YYREEE (reference sequence). CDR3 DNA: TGTGCCAGCAGCCCGGGGACTAGCGGGAGTGCGGAGACCCAGTACTTC. It specifies CASSPGTSGSAETQYF.

The chain links TRBV6-5 to TRBJ2-3; 7 nucleotides match TRBD1. This CDR3 has 15 residues. Per the germline V gene, CDR1 is MNHEY and CDR2 is SVGAGI. J was trimmed by 0 bases and V by 6 bases; bases with no gene match: 6. CDR3 sequence: CASRLTGQSTDTQYF. The CDR3 coding sequence is TGTGCCAGCAGACTTACGGGACAGAGCACAGATACGCAGTATTTT.

This chain connects TRBV28 to TRBJ1-2; no clear D. V shed 2 bases and J shed 2 bases, with 9 bases lying between them. CDR1 is MDHEN, CDR2 SYDVKM, per germline. This CDR3 is 14 amino acids long. CDR3 in amino acids: CASSLLQENYGYTF. In nucleotides, the CDR3 is TGTGCCAGCAGTTTACTCCAAGAGAACTATGGCTACACCTTC.

The rearrangement joins TRBV9 to TRBJ1-6; D is unresolved. Trimming took 3 bases from V and 7 from J, leaving 8 bases between them. The CDR3 has 13 amino acids. CDR1 is SGDLS, CDR2 YYNGEE, per germline. The CDR3 is CASSGGINSPLHF. CDR3 DNA sequence: TGTGCCAGCAGCGGAGGAATCAATTCACCCCTCCACTTT.

The chain couples TRBV19 to TRBJ2-1, with 10 bases fitting TRBD2. V gave up 3 bases and J gave up 5 bases; unmatched junction bases: 4. The CDR3 covers 15 residues. Germline CDR1 reads LNHDA; CDR2 reads SQIVND (reference sequence). DNA for the CDR3: TGTGCCAGTAGTATCGCACTAGCGGGGCACAATGAGCAGTTCTTC. It specifies CASSIALAGHNEQFF.

This clone was counted between two and nine times. This chain uses TRBV18 with TRBJ1-3; 9 nucleotides line up with TRBD1. This CDR3 is built from 14 residues. Germline CDR1 and CDR2: KGHSH and LQKENI. Trimming took 3 bases from V and 6 from J; bases not matched to a gene: 3. For the CDR3, the DNA is TGTGCCAGCTCACCCCGACAGGGGGAAAACACCATATATTTT. Translation gives CASSPRQGENTIYF.

J is TRBJ1-1 and V is TRBV27; D is uncertain. Germline loops: CDR1 MNHEY, CDR2 SMNVEV (reference sequence). This CDR3 comprises 13 residues. Trimming cost V 4 bases and J 5 bases, with 11 bases left between them. CDR3 sequence (DNA): TGTGCCAGCAGTTCGACGGGGAAGACTGAAGCTTTCTTT. Protein sequence: CASSSTGKTEAFF.

The chain links TRBV28 to TRBJ2-1; TRBD1 aligns across 12 bases. J lost 9 bases, V lost 3 bases, and 15 bases had no gene match. The CDR3 sequence is 18 residues long. CDR1 is MDHEN and CDR2 is SYDVKM in the germline V gene. CDR3 DNA sequence: TGTGCCAGCAGTTTTCCTACCGGGAGGGACAGGGGGCGAGGTGAGCAGTTCTTC. This encodes CASSFPTGRDRGRGEQFF.

DNA for the CDR3: TGTGCCAGCAGTCGCACGGAGAGGTACGAGCAGTACTTC. It is translated as CASSRTERYEQYF. This chain uses TRBV12-3 or TRBV12-4 with TRBJ2-7, with D unclear. V was pared by 5 bases and J by 4 bases, with 12 bases between. This CDR3 has 13 amino acids.

The chain combines TRBV5-1 with TRBJ2-1; 8 bases match TRBD1. The V gene's germline CDR1 is SGHRS and CDR2 YFSETQ. The CDR3 length is 13 residues. The V gene end was trimmed by 4 bases and the J gene end by 8 bases; junction bases not matched to a gene: 5. CDR3 loop: CASSLGQGDEQFF. CDR3 nucleotide sequence: TGCGCCAGCAGCCTAGGACAGGGCGATGAGCAGTTCTTC.